This is a list of T cell receptor beta chains from one sample in a study of blood T cell repertoires in COVID-19. Generated by immunoSEQ multiplex PCR, the TCRdb table keeps only in-frame clones and is missing some. Of approximately 250,000 clones in the sample, around 89% were seen once. Specimen: PBMCs or T cells enriched from blood (not recorded which). These receptors were taken from an older woman in a cohort exposed to, infected with or recovered from COVID-19 (not recorded which). CDR3s include the opening cysteine and the closing phenylalanine or tryptophan. The D gene is left open where the match is weak. Size is stated for part of the rows, as once, few or many counts, or as a class when the clone is expanded.

>TRBV7-2|TRBJ1-5|TRBD1|NA
TGTGCCAGCAGCCCGTTAATAGGACAGGCCCTTAATCAGCCCCAGCATTTT
CASSPLIGQALNQPQHF
>TRBV27|TRBJ2-1|TRBD2|NA
TGTGCCAGCAGTTTTCGGGGACTAGCGGGAGGGGGACCTGGCAATGAGCAGTTCTTC
CASSFRGLAGGGPGNEQFF
>TRBV6-2/TRBV6-3|TRBJ2-5|TRBD1|NA
TGTGCCAGCAGTTACACAGGGACAGGGGGGGAGACCCAGTACTTC
CASSYTGTGGETQYF
>TRBV7-2|TRBJ1-1|NA|NA
TGTGCCAGCAGCTTGTCGGGTGGAACTGAAGCTTTCTTT
CASSLSGGTEAFF
>TRBV13|TRBJ1-2|TRBD1|once
TGTGCCAGCAGCCCCCCGGGACAGGGGGAGGTCTACACCTTC
CASSPPGQGEVYTF
>TRBV19|TRBJ1-4|NA|NA
TGTGCCAGTAGTATTCCTTCGGGTCAGGGGCAGGAGGAAAAACTGTTTTTT
CASSIPSGQGQEEKLFF
>TRBV25-1|TRBJ2-2|TRBD2|NA
TGTGCCAGCAGTGAGGGGGGGTGGAACACCGGGGAGCTGTTTTTT
CASSEGGWNTGELFF
>TRBV28|TRBJ1-2|NA|NA
TGTGCCAGCACCCCCCGAGGCAGAGCTAACTATGGCTACACCTTC
CASTPRGRANYGYTF
>TRBV11-2|TRBJ2-7|NA|NA
TGTGCCAGCAGCTTAGGTCTGTCGTTTTACGAGCAGTACTTC
CASSLGLSFYEQYF
>TRBV18|TRBJ2-7|NA|NA
TGTGCCAGCTCACGGACAGAAACCTACGAGCAGTACTTC
CASSRTETYEQYF
>TRBV12-5|TRBJ2-1|NA|once
TGTGCTAGTGGTTTGACCTACTACCGGGCGGGGCAGTTCTTC
CASGLTYYRAGQFF